These 32 T cell receptor beta chains came from one sample sequenced in a study of blood T cell repertoires in COVID-19. Sequencing was performed with immunoSEQ multiplex PCR; in TCRdb, only in-frame clones are kept and a portion is missing. The sample contains a few hundred thousand clones, about nine tenths of which appear only once. The sequenced material came from PBMCs or T cells enriched from blood (not recorded which). The receptors shown here come from a man aged 30-40 years who had recovered from COVID-19.

This rearrangement joins TRBV18 to TRBJ2-3; TRBD2 is a possible D gene (5 bases). Trimming shortened V by 3 bases and J by 0 bases, and 16 bases separated the two germline ends. Germline V gene data show CDR1 as KGHSH and CDR2 as LQKENI. This CDR3 has 17 amino acids. The CDR3 nucleotides read TGTGCCAGCTCACCCCGGGCTTCGGGGATCAGCACAGATACGCAGTATTTT. Encoded protein: CASSPRASGISTDTQYF.

Note on this clone: One junction end disagrees with the germline gene, perhaps due to a read error. The chain recombines TRBV11-1 with TRBJ1-1; 8 nucleotides align to TRBD1. The CDR3 runs to 14 residues. Germline V gene lookup returns CDR1 SGHAT and CDR2 FQDESV (reference sequence). CDR3 nucleotide sequence: TGTGCCAGCAACTTAGGACAGGGACGCCGAGAAGCTTTCTTT. Its translation: CASNLGQGRREAFF.

J is TRBJ2-3 and V is TRBV5-1, with a weak D call TRBD1 (7 bases). V gave up 4 bases and J gave up 3 bases, with 18 bases separating them. Germline V CDR1 and CDR2: SGHRS, YFSETQ. The CDR3 consists of 16 residues. CDR3 in amino acids: CASSPFGGGGTDTQYF. The CDR3 DNA follows: TGCGCCAGCAGCCCCTTTGGAGGGGGCGGGACAGATACGCAGTATTTT.

The V call is TRBV10-2, the J call TRBJ1-3; D gene unclear. V was cut by 10 bases and J by 4 bases, with 17 bases left in between. CDR1 is WSHSY and CDR2 is SAAADI in the germline V gene. The CDR3 has 14 residues. CDR3 residues: CATSSSESGNTIYF. DNA of the CDR3: TGCGCCACAAGCAGTTCGGAGTCCGGAAACACCATATATTTT.

This clone appeared a single time. This chain joins TRBV11-3 and TRBJ2-5; the D gene is possibly TRBD2 (7 bases). CDR1 is SGHNT, CDR2 YENEEA, per germline. The CDR3 contains 14 residues. With 7 bases removed from V and 5 bases from J, the gap between germline ends came to 17 bases. For the CDR3, the DNA is TGTGCCAGCACCAATGGGGGGGGGCGTGAGACCCAGTACTTC. Protein product: CASTNGGGRETQYF.

This clone was found once. The V gene is TRBV7-9, the J gene TRBJ2-2, with 8 bases that match TRBD1. After removal of 4 bases from V and 4 bases from J, the junction contained 5 bases not matched to a gene. CDR3 length: 15 residues. The germline gives CDR1 SEHNR, CDR2 FQNEAQ (reference sequence). The CDR3 nucleotides read TGTGCCAGCAGCTCGGACAGGGCTGTCACCGGGGAGCTGTTTTTT. Its translation is CASSSDRAVTGELFF. Using reference TRBV7-9 and TRBJ2-2 for the parts outside the CDR3, the full variable domain is DTGVSQNPRHKITKRGQNVTFRCDPISEHNRLYWYRQTLGQGPEFLTYFQNEAQLEKSRLLSDRFSAERPKGSFSTLEIQRTEQGDSAMYLCASSSDRAVTGELFFGEGSRLTVL.

This chain uses TRBV5-1 with TRBJ1-2; TRBD1 aligns across 7 bases. The CDR3 loop spans 13 amino acids. V was clipped by 1 base and J by 6 bases; unmatched bases: 3. Germline CDR1 and CDR2: SGHRS and YFSETQ. The CDR3 is CASSLTRGDGYTF. DNA for the CDR3: TGCGCCAGCAGCTTGACCAGGGGGGATGGCTACACCTTC. Full variable domain (remainder filled in from reference TRBV5-1 and TRBJ1-2): KAGVTQTPRYLIKTRGQQVTLSCSPISGHRSVSWYQQTPGQGLQFLFEYFSETQRNKGNFPGRFSGRQFSNSRSEMNVSTLELGDSALYLCASSLTRGDGYTFGSGTRLTVV.

The gene calls are TRBV7-9 and TRBJ2-3; 7 bases agree with TRBD2. J lost 6 bases, V lost 4 bases, and 7 bases had no gene match. This CDR3 is 14 amino acids long. CDR1 and CDR2 (germline): SEHNR, FQNEAQ (reference sequence). CDR3 coding DNA: TGTGCCAGCAGCTCGGGACTACCCGGGGATACGCAGTATTTT. Translated, it gives CASSSGLPGDTQYF.

This clone showed up just once. The chain employs TRBV5-1 and TRBJ1-4; no clear D. The CDR3 is 15 residues long. Trimming shortened V by 0 bases and J by 5 bases, and 11 bases separated the two germline ends. Germline V CDR1 and CDR2: SGHRS, YFSETQ. The CDR3 is CASSLVPGINEKLFF. DNA of the CDR3: TGCGCCAGCAGCTTGGTGCCAGGAATCAATGAAAAACTGTTTTTT.

Only one count was recorded for this clone. V is TRBV4-1 and J is TRBJ2-1; TRBD1 agrees at 9 bases. V was pared by 6 bases and J by 5 bases, with 11 bases of the junction left unmatched. In germline, CDR1 is MGHRA, CDR2 YSYEKL. This CDR3 spans 16 amino acids. The CDR3: CASRLSTGGPDNEQFF. CDR3 nucleotide sequence: TGCGCCAGCAGACTAAGTACAGGGGGCCCAGACAATGAGCAGTTCTTC.

This clone was counted once. This chain joins TRBV18 and TRBJ2-5, with a weak D call TRBD2 (5 bases). Trimming took 3 bases from V and 4 from J, leaving 15 bases between them. The CDR3 is 15 residues long. Per the germline V gene, CDR1 is KGHSH and CDR2 is LQKENI. In DNA form, the CDR3 reads TGTGCCAGCTCACCCGCCCTCGGCGGGTCAGAGACCCAGTACTTC. Its translation: CASSPALGGSETQYF.

The CDR3 nucleotides read TGTGCCAGCAGTTACCGGGACAGGGGGCGAATCGGTTCACCCCTCCACTTT. Protein: CASSYRDRGRIGSPLHF. The gene calls are TRBV6-2 or TRBV6-3 and TRBJ1-6; 12 positions agree with TRBD1. V was clipped by 2 bases and J by 9 bases; unmatched bases: 8. CDR3 length: 17 residues. Germline lookup yields CDR1 MNHEY and CDR2 SVGEGT.

This chain links TRBV6-1 with TRBJ2-5, with TRBD2 matching over 14 bases. The V gene's germline CDR1 is MNHNS and CDR2 SASEGT. The CDR3 has 18 residues. V shed 0 bases and J 4 bases; nucleotides not matched to a gene: 7. The CDR3 spells CASSEALGTSGRRETQYF. The CDR3 DNA reads as TGTGCCAGCAGTGAAGCCCTGGGGACTAGCGGGAGAAGAGAGACCCAGTACTTC.

This rearrangement joins TRBV18 to TRBJ2-3; 10 nucleotides align to TRBD2. This CDR3 has 15 amino acids. CDR1 is KGHSH, CDR2 LQKENI, per germline. The ends lost 2 bases at V and 6 bases at J; junction bases unmatched: 5. The CDR3 DNA follows: TGTGCCAGCTCACCAGGACTAGCGGTAGGCGATACGCAGTATTTT. Amino acids: CASSPGLAVGDTQYF.

Concerning this clone: The identical CDR3 is also encoded by other nucleotide sequences in the sample. The chain is built from TRBV5-1 and TRBJ2-7; 9 bases fit TRBD1. The V gene's germline CDR1 is SGHRS and CDR2 YFSETQ. After removal of 3 bases from V and 0 bases from J, the junction contained 1 base not matched to a gene. The CDR3 is 14 amino acids. CDR3 coding DNA: TGCGCCAGCAGCTCGACAGGGGGCTCCTACGAGCAGTACTTC. It translates to CASSSTGGSYEQYF.

The CDR3 loop is CASGNRVPYEQYF. In DNA form, the CDR3 reads TGTGCCAGCGGCAACAGGGTTCCCTACGAGCAGTACTTC. This chain connects TRBV6-5 to TRBJ2-7, with D maybe TRBD1 (6 bases). V lost 8 bases to trimming and J lost 2 bases, with 13 bases between them. Germline CDR1 MNHEY, CDR2 SVGAGI. The CDR3 is 13 amino acids.

This chain uses TRBV21-1 with TRBJ2-2; the table calls TRBD1, which could not be checked here. TRBV21-1 is marked as a pseudogene. This CDR3 has 16 residues. CDR3 region: CASTSDRGRCTGELFF. The CDR3 DNA is TGTGCCAGCACCTCCGACAGGGGTAGGTGCACCGGGGAGCTGTTTTTT.

The chain has TRBV11-3 and TRBJ1-2; TRBD1 matches at 12 bases. Per germline, CDR1 SGHNT and CDR2 YENEEA. This CDR3 has 16 residues. Trimming took 1 base from V and 8 from J; bases not matched to a gene: 8. The CDR3 sequence: CASSLGRDRGRRGYTF. The CDR3 coding sequence is TGTGCCAGCAGCTTAGGACGGGACAGGGGGCGACGAGGCTACACCTTC.

The chain couples TRBV6-1 to TRBJ1-5; 9 positions match TRBD1. Germline V gives CDR1 MNHNS, CDR2 SASEGT. The V and J ends lost 2 bases and 9 bases, in that order; junction bases with no gene match: 11. This CDR3 comprises 16 residues. Here the CDR3 DNA reads TGTGCCAGCAGTGAAACCGGGACAGGGCGGAATGTGCCCCAGCATTTT. This translates into CASSETGTGRNVPQHF.

This chain links TRBV18 with TRBJ2-1; D is possibly TRBD1 (6 bases). Trimming shortened V by 2 bases and J by 7 bases, and 15 bases separated the two germline ends. Germline CDR1 and CDR2: KGHSH and LQKENI. The CDR3 has 15 amino acids. DNA for the CDR3: TGTGCCAGCTCACCAACCAGGGGCCTAGCAAATGAGCAGTTCTTC. It specifies CASSPTRGLANEQFF.

The chain has TRBV11-2 and TRBJ2-3, with a possible D match to TRBD2 (6 bases). V was pared by 1 base and J by 4 bases, with 12 bases between. Germline assignment: CDR1 SGHAT and CDR2 FQNNGV. CDR3 length: 15 residues. The CDR3 sequence: CASSLAFGGSDTQYF. The CDR3 coding sequence is TGTGCCAGCAGCTTAGCTTTCGGGGGTTCAGATACGCAGTATTTT.

V gene TRBV19 combines with J gene TRBJ2-5; D is possibly TRBD1 (7 bases). Germline V gene data show CDR1 as LNHDA and CDR2 as SQIVND (reference sequence). V lost 4 bases and J lost 2, with 14 bases in between. The CDR3 runs to 15 residues. Here the CDR3 DNA reads TGTGCCAGTAGTAAGTCGCAGGGGGGTCAAGAGACCCAGTACTTC. It encodes CASSKSQGGQETQYF.

V gene TRBV4-1 combines with J gene TRBJ1-2, with D perhaps TRBD1 (6 bases). V was cut by 2 bases and J by 0 bases, with 25 bases left in between. Germline V CDR1 and CDR2: MGHRA, YSYEKL. The CDR3 consists of 20 residues. In DNA, the CDR3 is TGCGCCAGCAGCCAAAGGGTCCCCGGCAGGGGAAGTGTGGCTAACTATGGCTACACCTTC. It yields the protein CASSQRVPGRGSVANYGYTF.

This chain joins TRBV19 and TRBJ2-3; TRBD2 agrees at 7 bases. This CDR3 has 17 amino acids. V dropped 1 base and J dropped 0; count of bases not matched to a gene: 7. From germline, CDR1 is LNHDA and CDR2 SQIVND (reference sequence). The CDR3 here is CASSIAGLAVSTDTQYF. Written as DNA, the CDR3 is TGTGCCAGTAGTATAGCGGGGCTAGCGGTTAGCACAGATACGCAGTATTTT.

This sequence joins TRBV14 and TRBJ1-1; 7 bases are a match to TRBD1. The V and J ends lost 5 bases and 1 base, in that order; junction bases with no gene match: 1. The CDR3 runs 13 residues. The V gene's germline CDR1 is SGHDN and CDR2 FVKESK. DNA for the CDR3: TGTGCCAGCAGCGGACAGGAGAACACTGAAGCTTTCTTT. Translated: CASSGQENTEAFF.

The rearrangement links TRBV6-5 to TRBJ1-2; a weak D match, TRBD1 (5 bases). Trimming left V 6 bases short and J 4 bases short, with 9 bases between. This CDR3 is 12 amino acids long. The germline V gene encodes CDR1 MNHEY and CDR2 SVGAGI. The CDR3 region is CASRKGPYGYTF. Written as DNA, the CDR3 is TGTGCCAGCAGGAAGGGGCCCTATGGCTACACCTTC.

The rearrangement uses TRBV5-8 and TRBJ1-5; 9 nucleotides agree with TRBD1. Trimming cost V 1 base and J 0 bases; bases outside gene matches: 8. The germline V gene has CDR1 SGHTS and CDR2 YDEGEE. The CDR3 consists of 18 residues. CDR3 nucleotides: TGTGCCAGCAGCTTGATGGGACAGGGATACAATAGCAATCAGCCCCAGCATTTT. Protein product: CASSLMGQGYNSNQPQHF.

The chain has TRBV5-4 and TRBJ2-1; TRBD2 aligns across 8 bases. Germline CDR1 SGHNT, CDR2 YYREEE (reference sequence). The trim removed 3 bases at V and 0 bases at J, leaving 5 bases unmatched. This CDR3 spans 16 amino acids. The CDR3 reads CASSSVAGSSYNEQFF. The CDR3 nucleotides read TGTGCCAGCAGCTCGGTAGCGGGGAGCTCCTACAATGAGCAGTTCTTC.

The rearrangement joins TRBV5-6 to TRBJ1-4; D is possibly TRBD1 (6 bases). V dropped 0 bases and J dropped 0 bases, with 15 bases sitting between them. The germline V gene has CDR1 SGHDT and CDR2 YYEEEE. This CDR3 has 18 amino acids. CDR3 DNA sequence: TGTGCCAGCAGCTTGGTGAAGGGACAAGCCTCAACTAATGAAAAACTGTTTTTT. Translation: CASSLVKGQASTNEKLFF.

J is TRBJ2-7 and V is TRBV11-2, with TRBD2 matching 8 bases. Per germline, CDR1 SGHAT and CDR2 FQNNGV. CDR3 size: 11 residues. V trimming: 11 bases; J trimming: 6 bases; junction bases outside the gene matches: 6. Here the CDR3 reads CAARGGPEQYF. The CDR3 DNA reads as TGTGCCGCCCGGGGGGGGCCCGAGCAGTACTTC. Based on the CDR3 plus reference TRBV11-2 and TRBJ2-7, the full variable domain is EAGVAQSPRYKIIEKRQSVAFWCNPISGHATLYWYQQILGQGPKLLIQFQNNGVVDDSQLPKDRFSAERLKGVDSTLKIQPAKLEDSAVYLCAARGGPEQYFGPGTRLTVT.

The CDR3: CATRSDPGGTNYGYTF. In DNA form, the CDR3 reads TGTGCCACCAGATCGGACCCGGGAGGGACTAACTATGGCTACACCTTC. The rearrangement links TRBV5-6 to TRBJ1-2; D is unclear. The germline gives CDR1 SGHDT, CDR2 YYEEEE. This CDR3 comprises 16 residues. V was clipped by 9 bases and J by 0 bases, with 21 bases between them.

The chain carries TRBV5-1 and TRBJ1-2; 8 bases map to TRBD1. V shed 4 bases, J shed 4 bases, and the junction held 12 bases outside the gene matches. Germline CDR1 and CDR2: SGHRS and YFSETQ. The CDR3 is made up of 16 amino acids. CDR3 sequence (DNA): TGCGCCAGCAGCCATTCTGGTGGGGGGACAGGCTATGGCTACACCTTC. Translated, it gives CASSHSGGGTGYGYTF. The full variable domain, its missing parts supplied by reference TRBV5-1 and TRBJ1-2, is KAGVTQTPRYLIKTRGQQVTLSCSPISGHRSVSWYQQTPGQGLQFLFEYFSETQRNKGNFPGRFSGRQFSNSRSEMNVSTLELGDSALYLCASSHSGGGTGYGYTFGSGTRLTVV.